This TCR beta chain was identified during a study of CD8+ T cells in alopecia areata. About the research overall: For 6 to 18 months, tofacitinib was taken, and 6 months off drug followed. Study-level points and caveats: Between patients, shared TCR sequences were less clear than in mice. This was possibly due in part to HLA diversity in the patient population. Across lesional scalp, and particularly alopecia totalis/universalis, clonality surpassed that of normal scalp.

It was cDNA, reverse transcribed from extracted RNA, that served as the sequencing template. The method was immunoSEQ multiplex PCR; TCRdb's version includes in-frame clones alone and lacks a portion of them. The data contain 130,000 or so clones, 45% to 50% of them seen just once; the ten biggest clones take up 18%. On this clone itself: As yet, its antigen is unknown.

V lost 5 bases and J lost 4; bases outside the gene matches: 10. The CDR3 is 16 residues long. The V gene's germline CDR1 is SGHVS and CDR2 FNYEAQ. The source is a human donor with alopecia areata. The specimen comprised CD8+ T cells sorted from blood, sampled at week 0. The chain recombines TRBV7-6 with TRBJ1-3; TRBD1 matches at 8 bases. The chain's CDR3 is CASSPLTGVEGNTIYF. In DNA form, the CDR3 reads TGTGCCAGCAGCCCTTTGACAGGGGTCGAAGGAAACACCATATATTTT.